Sequencing of this T cell receptor (beta chain) was carried out in a study of T cell responses to AZD1222 COVID-19 vaccine. Libraries were prepared by immunoSEQ multiplex PCR; TCRdb keeps only in-frame clonotypes and omits some of them. The sample has approximately 74,000 clones; roughly 80% are singletons. The CDR3 loop spans 13 amino acids. Trimming left V 5 bases short and J 5 bases short, with 12 bases between. Per the germline V gene, CDR1 is KGHSH and CDR2 is LQKENI. Sequenced here: peripheral blood, sampled 28 days after the second AZD1222 dose. The chain couples TRBV18 to TRBJ1-1, with D unclear. This clonotype originated in an adult who received the AZD1222 COVID-19 vaccine. DNA of the CDR3: TGTGCCAGCTCAAGGACCGCGCGGACTGAAGCTTTCTTT. Its translation: CASSRTARTEAFF.